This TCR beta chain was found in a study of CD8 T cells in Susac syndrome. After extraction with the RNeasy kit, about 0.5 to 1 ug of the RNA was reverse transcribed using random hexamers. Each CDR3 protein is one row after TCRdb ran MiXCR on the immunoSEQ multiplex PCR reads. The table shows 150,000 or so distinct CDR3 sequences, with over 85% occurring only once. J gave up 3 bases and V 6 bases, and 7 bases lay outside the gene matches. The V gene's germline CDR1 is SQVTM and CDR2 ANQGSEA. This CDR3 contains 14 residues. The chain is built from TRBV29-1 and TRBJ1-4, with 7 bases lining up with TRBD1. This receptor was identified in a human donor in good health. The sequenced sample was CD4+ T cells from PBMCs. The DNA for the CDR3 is TGCAGCGTCGATACAGGGGTGGCTAATGAAAAACTGTTTTTT. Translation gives CSVDTGVANEKLFF.